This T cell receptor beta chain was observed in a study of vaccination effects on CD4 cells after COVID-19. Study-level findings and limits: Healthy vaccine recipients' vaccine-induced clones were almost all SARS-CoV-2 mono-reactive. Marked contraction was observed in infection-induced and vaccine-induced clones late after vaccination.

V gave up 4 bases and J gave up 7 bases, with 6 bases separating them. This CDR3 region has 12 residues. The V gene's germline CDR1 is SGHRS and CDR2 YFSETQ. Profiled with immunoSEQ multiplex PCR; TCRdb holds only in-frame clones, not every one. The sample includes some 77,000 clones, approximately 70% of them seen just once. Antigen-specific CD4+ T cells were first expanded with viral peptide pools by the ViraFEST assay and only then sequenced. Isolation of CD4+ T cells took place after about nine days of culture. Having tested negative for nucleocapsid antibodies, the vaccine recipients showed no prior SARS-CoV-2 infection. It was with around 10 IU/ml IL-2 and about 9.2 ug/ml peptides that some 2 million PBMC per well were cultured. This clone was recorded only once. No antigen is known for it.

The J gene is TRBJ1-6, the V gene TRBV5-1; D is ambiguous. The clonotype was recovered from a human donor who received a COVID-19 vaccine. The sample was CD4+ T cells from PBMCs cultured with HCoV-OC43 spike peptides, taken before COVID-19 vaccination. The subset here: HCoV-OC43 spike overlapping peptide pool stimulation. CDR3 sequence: CASSRENSPLHF. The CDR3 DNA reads TGCGCCAGCAGCAGAGAGAATTCACCCCTCCACTTT. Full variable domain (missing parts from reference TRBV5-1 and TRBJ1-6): KAGVTQTPRYLIKTRGQQVTLSCSPISGHRSVSWYQQTPGQGLQFLFEYFSETQRNKGNFPGRFSGRQFSNSRSEMNVSTLELGDSALYLCASSRENSPLHFGNGTRLTVT.